This T cell receptor beta chain was recorded in a study of vaccination effects on CD4 cells after COVID-19. With respect to this clone: Its antigen is as yet unknown.

Profiling relied on immunoSEQ multiplex PCR, and the TCRdb table lists in-frame clones only, not all of them. The sample gives tens of thousands of clones, 65% to 75% of which show up once; roughly a quarter is in the top ten. Culture proceeded for approximately 9 days, and CD4+ T cells were then isolated. Germline CDR1 reads SNHLY; CDR2 reads FYNNEI. J lost 4 bases, V lost 1 base, and 0 bases had no gene match. The CDR3 is 15 amino acids. This chain uses TRBV2 with TRBJ2-1; 11 bases agree with TRBD2. Sample: CD4+ T cells from PBMCs cultured without peptide, taken before COVID-19 vaccination. This sequence was found in a human donor who had a prior SARS-CoV-2 infection. CDR3 loop: CASSEGLAGYNEQFF. CDR3 nucleotide sequence: TGTGCCAGCAGTGAAGGACTAGCGGGGTACAATGAGCAGTTCTTC.